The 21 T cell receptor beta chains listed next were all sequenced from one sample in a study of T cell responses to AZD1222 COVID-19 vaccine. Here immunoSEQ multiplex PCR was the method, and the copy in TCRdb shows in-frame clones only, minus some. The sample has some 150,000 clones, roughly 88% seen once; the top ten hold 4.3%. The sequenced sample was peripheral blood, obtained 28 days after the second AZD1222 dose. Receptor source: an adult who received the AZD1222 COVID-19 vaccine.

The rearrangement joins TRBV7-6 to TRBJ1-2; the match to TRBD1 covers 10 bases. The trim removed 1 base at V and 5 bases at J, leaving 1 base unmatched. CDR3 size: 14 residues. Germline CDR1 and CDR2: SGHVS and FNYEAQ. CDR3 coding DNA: TGTGCCAGCAGCTTAGGGACAGGGGGGTATGGCTACACCTTC. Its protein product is CASSLGTGGYGYTF.

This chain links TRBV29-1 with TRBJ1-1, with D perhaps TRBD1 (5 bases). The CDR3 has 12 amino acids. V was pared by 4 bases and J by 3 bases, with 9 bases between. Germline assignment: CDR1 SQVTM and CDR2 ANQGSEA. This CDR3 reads CSVGRGDTEAFF. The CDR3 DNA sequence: TGCAGCGTTGGGAGGGGAGACACTGAAGCTTTCTTT.

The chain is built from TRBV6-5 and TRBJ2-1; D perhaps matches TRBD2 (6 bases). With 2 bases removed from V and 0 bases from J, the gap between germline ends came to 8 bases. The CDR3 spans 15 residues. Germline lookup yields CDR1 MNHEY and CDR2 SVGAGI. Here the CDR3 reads CASSYDGSSYNEQFF. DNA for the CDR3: TGTGCCAGCAGTTACGACGGGAGCTCCTACAATGAGCAGTTCTTC.

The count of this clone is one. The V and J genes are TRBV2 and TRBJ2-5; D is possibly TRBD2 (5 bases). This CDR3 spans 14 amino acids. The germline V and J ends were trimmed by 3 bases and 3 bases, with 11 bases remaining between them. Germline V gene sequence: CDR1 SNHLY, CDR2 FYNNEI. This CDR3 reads CASSDRTPEETQYF. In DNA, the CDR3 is TGTGCCAGCAGTGATAGGACTCCCGAAGAGACCCAGTACTTC.

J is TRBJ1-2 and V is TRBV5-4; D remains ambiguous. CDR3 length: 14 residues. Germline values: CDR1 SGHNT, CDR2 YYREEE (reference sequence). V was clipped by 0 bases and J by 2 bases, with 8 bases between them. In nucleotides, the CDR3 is TGTGCCAGCAGCTTGGATAACACCAACTATGGCTACACCTTC. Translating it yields CASSLDNTNYGYTF.

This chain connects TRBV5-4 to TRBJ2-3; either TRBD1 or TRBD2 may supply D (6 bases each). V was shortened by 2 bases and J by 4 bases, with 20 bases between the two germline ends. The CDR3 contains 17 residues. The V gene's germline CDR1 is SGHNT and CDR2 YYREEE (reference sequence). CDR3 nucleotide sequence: TGTGCCAGCAGCTTAGGAGGGGGAGGTTTTGTCTCAGATACGCAGTATTTT. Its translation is CASSLGGGGFVSDTQYF.

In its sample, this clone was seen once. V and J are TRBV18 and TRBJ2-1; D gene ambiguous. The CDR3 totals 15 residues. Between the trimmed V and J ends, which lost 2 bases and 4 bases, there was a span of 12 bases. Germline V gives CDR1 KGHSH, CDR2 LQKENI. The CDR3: CASSPRRDQYNEQFF. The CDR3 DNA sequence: TGTGCCAGCTCACCAAGAAGAGACCAGTACAATGAGCAGTTCTTC. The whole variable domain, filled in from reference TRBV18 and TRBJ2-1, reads NAGVMQNPRHLVRRRGQEARLRCSPMKGHSHVYWYRQLPEEGLKFMVYLQKENIIDESGMPKERFSAEFPKEGPSILRIQQVVRGDSAAYFCASSPRRDQYNEQFFGPGTRLTVL.

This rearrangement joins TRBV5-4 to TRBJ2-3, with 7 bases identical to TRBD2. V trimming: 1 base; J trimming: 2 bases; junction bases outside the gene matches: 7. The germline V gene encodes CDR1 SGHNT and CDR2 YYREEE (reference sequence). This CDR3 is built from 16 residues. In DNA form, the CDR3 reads TGTGCCAGCAGCTTGAACGCGGGGGTGATCACAGATACGCAGTATTTT. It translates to CASSLNAGVITDTQYF. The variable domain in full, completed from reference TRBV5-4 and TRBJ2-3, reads ETGVTQSPTHLIKTRGQQVTLRCSSQSGHNTVSWYQQALGQGPQFIFQYYREEENGRGNFPPRFSGLQFPNYSSELNVNALELDDSALYLCASSLNAGVITDTQYFGPGTRLTVL.

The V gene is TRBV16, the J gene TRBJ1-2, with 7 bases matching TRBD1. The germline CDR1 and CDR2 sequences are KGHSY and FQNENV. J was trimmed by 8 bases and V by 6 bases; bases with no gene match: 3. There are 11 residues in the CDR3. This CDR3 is CASRRQGGYTF. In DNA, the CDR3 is TGTGCCAGCAGGAGACAGGGCGGCTACACCTTC.

The CDR3 sequence: CASSSSGGLYEQFF. CDR3 bases: TGTGCCAGCAGTTCCTCGGGGGGGTTATATGAGCAGTTCTTC. The chain joins TRBV2 to TRBJ2-1; 8 positions agree with TRBD2. The V gene end was trimmed by 5 bases and the J gene end by 8 bases; junction bases not matched to a gene: 8. Germline V CDR1 and CDR2: SNHLY, FYNNEI. The CDR3 loop spans 14 amino acids. The whole variable domain, remainder taken from reference TRBV2 and TRBJ2-1, is EPEVTQTPSHQVTQMGQEVILRCVPISNHLYFYWYRQILGQKVEFLVSFYNNEISEKSEIFDDQFSVERPDGSNFTLKIRSTKLEDSAMYFCASSSSGGLYEQFFGPGTRLTVL.

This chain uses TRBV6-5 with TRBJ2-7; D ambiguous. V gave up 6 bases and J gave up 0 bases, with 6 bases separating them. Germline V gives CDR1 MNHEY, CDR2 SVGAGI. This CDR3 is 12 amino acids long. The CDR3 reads CASSRSSYEQYF. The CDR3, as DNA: TGTGCCAGCAGCCGGAGCTCCTACGAGCAGTACTTC.

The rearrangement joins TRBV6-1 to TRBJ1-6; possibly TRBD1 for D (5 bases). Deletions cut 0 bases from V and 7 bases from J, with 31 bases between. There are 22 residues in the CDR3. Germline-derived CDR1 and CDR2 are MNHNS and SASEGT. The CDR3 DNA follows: TGTGCCAGCAGTGAAGCGATTTTTTTCTTGGCGGGAAGGAGCAGGGCGAATTCACCCCTCCACTTT. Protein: CASSEAIFFLAGRSRANSPLHF.

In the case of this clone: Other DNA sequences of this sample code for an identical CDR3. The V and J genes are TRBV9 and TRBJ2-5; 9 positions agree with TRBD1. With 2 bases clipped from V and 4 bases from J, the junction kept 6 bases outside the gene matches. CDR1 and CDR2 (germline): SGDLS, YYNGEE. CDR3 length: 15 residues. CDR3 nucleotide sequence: TGTGCCAGCAGCGTTGGGACAGGGCGTGGAGAGACCCAGTACTTC. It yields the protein CASSVGTGRGETQYF.

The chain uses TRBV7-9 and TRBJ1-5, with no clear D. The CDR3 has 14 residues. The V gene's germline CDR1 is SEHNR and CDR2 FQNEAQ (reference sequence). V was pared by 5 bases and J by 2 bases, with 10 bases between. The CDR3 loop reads CASSVAGRNQPQHF. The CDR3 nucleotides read TGTGCCAGCAGCGTCGCAGGCCGCAATCAGCCCCAGCATTTT.

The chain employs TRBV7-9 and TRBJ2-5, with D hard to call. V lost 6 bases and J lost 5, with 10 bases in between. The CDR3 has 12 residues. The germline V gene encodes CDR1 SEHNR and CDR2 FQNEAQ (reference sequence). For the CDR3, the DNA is TGTGCCAGCAGGGGTAGTTTGGAGACCCAGTACTTC. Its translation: CASRGSLETQYF.

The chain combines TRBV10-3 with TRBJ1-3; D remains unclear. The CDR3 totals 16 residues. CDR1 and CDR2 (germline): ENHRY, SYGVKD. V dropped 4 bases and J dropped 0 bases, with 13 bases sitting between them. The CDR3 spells CAISGPGASSGNTIYF. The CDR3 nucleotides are TGTGCCATCAGTGGACCGGGAGCCTCCTCTGGAAACACCATATATTTT.

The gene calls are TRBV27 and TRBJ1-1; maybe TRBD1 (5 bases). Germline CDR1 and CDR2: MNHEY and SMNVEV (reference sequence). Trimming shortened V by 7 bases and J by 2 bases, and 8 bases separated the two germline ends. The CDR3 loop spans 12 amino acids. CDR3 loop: CASKRGNTEAFF. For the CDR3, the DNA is TGTGCCAGCAAAAGGGGCAACACTGAAGCTTTCTTT.

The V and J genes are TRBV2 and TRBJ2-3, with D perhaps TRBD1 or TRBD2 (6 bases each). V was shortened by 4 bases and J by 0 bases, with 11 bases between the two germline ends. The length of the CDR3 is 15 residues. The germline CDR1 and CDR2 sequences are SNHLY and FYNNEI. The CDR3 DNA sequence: TGTGCCAGCAGTGTGGAGGGGGGAAGCACAGATACGCAGTATTTT. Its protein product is CASSVEGGSTDTQYF.

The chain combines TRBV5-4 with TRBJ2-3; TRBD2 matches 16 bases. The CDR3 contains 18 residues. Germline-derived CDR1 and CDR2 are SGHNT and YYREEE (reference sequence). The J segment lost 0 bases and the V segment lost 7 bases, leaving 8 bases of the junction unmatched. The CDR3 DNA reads TGTGCCAGCTTTCCGGGGACTAGCGGGGGGGCAAGCACAGATACGCAGTATTTT. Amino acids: CASFPGTSGGASTDTQYF.

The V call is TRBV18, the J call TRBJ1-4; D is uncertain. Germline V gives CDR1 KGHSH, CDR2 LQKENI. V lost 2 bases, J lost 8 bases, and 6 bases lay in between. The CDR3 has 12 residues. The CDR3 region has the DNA TGTGCCAGCTCACCAGCGGCCGAAAAACTGTTTTTT. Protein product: CASSPAAEKLFF. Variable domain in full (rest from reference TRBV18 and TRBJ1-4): NAGVMQNPRHLVRRRGQEARLRCSPMKGHSHVYWYRQLPEEGLKFMVYLQKENIIDESGMPKERFSAEFPKEGPSILRIQQVVRGDSAAYFCASSPAAEKLFFGSGTQLSVL.

The CDR3 region is CASSYGGQGRNEQFF. CDR3 coding DNA: TGTGCCAGCAGTTACGGAGGACAGGGTCGTAATGAGCAGTTCTTC. This rearrangement joins TRBV6-5 to TRBJ2-1; 8 nucleotides line up with TRBD1. CDR1 is MNHEY, CDR2 SVGAGI, per germline. This CDR3 contains 15 residues. After removal of 2 bases from V and 7 bases from J, the junction contained 7 bases not matched to a gene.